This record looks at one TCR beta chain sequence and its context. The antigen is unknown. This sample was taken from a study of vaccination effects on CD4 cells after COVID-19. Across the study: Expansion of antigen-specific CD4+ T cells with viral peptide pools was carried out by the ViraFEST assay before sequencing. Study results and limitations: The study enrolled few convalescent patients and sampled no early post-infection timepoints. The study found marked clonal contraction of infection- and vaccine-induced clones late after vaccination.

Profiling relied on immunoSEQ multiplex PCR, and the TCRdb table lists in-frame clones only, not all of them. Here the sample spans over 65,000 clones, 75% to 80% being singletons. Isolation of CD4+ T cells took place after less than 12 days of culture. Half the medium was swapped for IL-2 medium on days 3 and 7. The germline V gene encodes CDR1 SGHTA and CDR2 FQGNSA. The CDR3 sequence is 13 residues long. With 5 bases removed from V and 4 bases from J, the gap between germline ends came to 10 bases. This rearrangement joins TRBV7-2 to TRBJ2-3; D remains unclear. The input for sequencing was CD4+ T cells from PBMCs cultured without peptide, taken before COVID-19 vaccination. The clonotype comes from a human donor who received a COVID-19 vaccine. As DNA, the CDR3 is TGTGCCAGCAGCGCCAATTCCGCAGATACGCAGTATTTT. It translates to CASSANSADTQYF. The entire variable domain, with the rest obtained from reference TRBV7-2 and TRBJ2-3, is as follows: GAGVSQSPSNKVTEKGKDVELRCDPISGHTALYWYRQSLGQGLEFLIYFQGNSAPDKSGLPSDRFSAERTGGSVSTLTIQRTQQEDSAVYLCASSANSADTQYFGPGTRLTVL.